The rows below give T cell receptor beta chains drawn from one sample of a study of T cells in Graves' hyperthyroidism and ophthalmopathy. TCRdb reprocessed the multiplex PCR reads via MiXCR and lists one record per CDR3 protein. Seen here are some 440,000 distinct CDR3 sequences, less than 20% observed once, and the top ten hold approximately 7.5%. Sequencing used blood. Receptor source: a woman aged 18-29 years with Graves' hyperthyroidism. Both conserved end residues are part of each CDR3. D genes are given only for firm matches. Where a row states a size, it is once, few, many or the class of an expanded clone; other rows omit it.

v_gene	d_gene	abundance	j_gene	len	CDR3aa	CDR3nt
TRBV24-1	-	-	TRBJ2-5	14	CATSDGGVGETQYF	TGTGCCACCAGTGATGGTGGGGTCGGAGAGACCCAGTACTTC
TRBV12-5	TRBD2	many	TRBJ2-3	15	CASSRGESSTDTQYF	TGTGCTTCCTCTCGGGGGGAATCTAGCACAGATACGCAGTATTTT
TRBV20-1	-	many	TRBJ2-5	10	CSPSQETQYF	TGCAGTCCGTCGCAAGAGACCCAGTACTTC
TRBV27	-	-	TRBJ2-1	14	CASSPLSPHNEQFF	TGTGCCAGCAGTCCGCTCAGTCCCCACAATGAGCAGTTCTTC
TRBV11-2	-	many	TRBJ2-1	13	CASSLRWRDEQFF	TGTGCCAGCAGCTTAAGGTGGAGGGATGAGCAGTTCTTC
TRBV11-2	-	few	TRBJ1-5	15	CASSSIDSFGQPQHF	TGTGCCAGCAGCTCAATTGACAGTTTCGGTCAGCCCCAGCATTTT
TRBV18	TRBD1	many	TRBJ1-2	17	CASSPPGQGPANYGYTF	TGTGCCAGCTCACCACCGGGACAGGGACCAGCTAACTATGGCTACACCTTC
TRBV12-3/TRBV12-4	-	few	TRBJ1-5	14	CASSFLGENQPQHF	TGTGCCAGCAGTTTCTTGGGGGAAAATCAGCCCCAGCATTTT
TRBV10-3	TRBD2	-	TRBJ2-7	13	CALAGGPSYEQYF	TGTGCCCTCGCGGGGGGCCCCTCCTACGAGCAGTACTTC
TRBV12-3/TRBV12-4	-	many	TRBJ1-1	13	CASGFRMNTEAFF	TGTGCCAGCGGTTTTAGGATGAACACTGAAGCTTTCTTT
TRBV2	-	-	TRBJ1-1	12	CASSSQRAEAFF	TGTGCCAGCAGTTCCCAACGGGCTGAAGCTTTCTTT
TRBV27	-	many	TRBJ2-7	18	CASSLFQTPGHNTYKQYF	TGTGCCAGCAGTTTATTCCAAACGCCGGGACACAACACCTACAAGCAGTACTTC
TRBV10-3	-	many	TRBJ1-2	15	CAISEWQATDYGYTF	TGTGCCATCAGTGAGTGGCAGGCAACTGACTATGGCTACACCTTC
TRBV7-9	TRBD2	many	TRBJ2-1	15	CASSPGLATYNEQFF	TGTGCCAGCAGCCCAGGACTAGCGACCTACAATGAGCAGTTCTTC
TRBV6-2/TRBV6-3	TRBD2	many	TRBJ2-1	15	CASSYGTSGGNEQFF	TGTGCCAGCAGTTACGGGACTAGCGGGGGCAATGAGCAGTTCTTC
TRBV12-5	TRBD1	many	TRBJ2-7	14	CASGLGTGYYEQYF	TGTGCTAGTGGTTTGGGGACAGGGTACTACGAGCAGTACTTC
TRBV5-1	-	many	TRBJ2-2	13	CASRGQNTGELFF	TGCGCCAGCAGAGGACAGAACACCGGGGAGCTGTTTTTT
TRBV20-1	-	-	TRBJ2-1	13	CSASDRAYNEQFF	TGCAGTGCGTCTGACCGGGCTTACAATGAGCAGTTCTTC
TRBV20-1	-	few	TRBJ2-1	17	CSARSGSPYGTYNEQFF	TGCAGTGCTAGATCAGGATCACCCTATGGCACCTACAATGAGCAGTTCTTC
TRBV6-1	-	many	TRBJ1-5	14	CASSRENSNQPQHF	TGTGCCAGCTCCCGGGAAAATAGCAATCAGCCCCAGCATTTT
TRBV6-1	TRBD2	many	TRBJ2-2	15	CASNIGGANTGELFF	TGTGCCAGCAACATCGGGGGGGCGAACACCGGGGAGCTGTTTTTT
TRBV6-2/TRBV6-3	TRBD1	-	TRBJ2-1	16	CASSYLFVPGQGVQFF	TGTGCCAGCAGCTACCTATTTGTACCGGGACAGGGGGTACAGTTCTTC
TRBV5-5	-	many	TRBJ2-1	12	CASSLYFNEQFF	TGTGCCAGCAGCTTGTACTTCAATGAGCAGTTCTTC
TRBV7-9	-	many	TRBJ2-7	12	CASSLVLGEQYF	TGTGCCAGCAGCTTAGTGTTAGGCGAGCAGTACTTC
TRBV4-2	TRBD2	many	TRBJ2-3	18	CASSLAAELAGRGDTQYF	TGTGCCAGCAGCCTAGCAGCCGAACTAGCGGGAAGGGGGGATACGCAGTATTTT
TRBV28	TRBD2	-	TRBJ2-1	16	CASNAASGVPYNEQFF	TGTGCCAGCAACGCGGCTAGCGGGGTACCCTACAATGAGCAGTTCTTC
TRBV7-3	-	-	TRBJ2-7	15	CASSLGPTPSYEQYF	TGTGCCAGCAGCCTGGGACCGACGCCTTCCTACGAGCAGTACTTC
TRBV4-2	TRBD1	few	TRBJ1-4	16	CASSHGGQGGREKLFF	TGTGCCAGCAGCCATGGCGGACAGGGAGGTCGGGAAAAACTGTTTTTT
TRBV27	-	few	TRBJ2-5	14	CASSASWVQETQYF	TGTGCCAGCAGTGCCTCGTGGGTTCAAGAGACCCAGTACTTC
TRBV27	-	-	TRBJ2-3	15	CASSLSSRATDTQYF	TGTGCCAGCAGTTTATCGTCTCGTGCCACAGATACGCAGTATTTT
TRBV20-1	-	few	TRBJ1-5	14	CSAPAGVRNQPQHF	TGCAGTGCTCCTGCGGGGGTTCGCAATCAGCCCCAGCATTTT
TRBV14	-	many	TRBJ2-1	15	CASSPRQVNRDEQFF	TGTGCCAGCAGTCCGAGGCAGGTCAACAGGGATGAGCAGTTCTTC
TRBV10-2	TRBD2	many	TRBJ2-1	14	CASSATSGISEQFF	TGCGCCAGCAGTGCGACTAGCGGGATCTCTGAGCAGTTCTTC
TRBV30	-	many	TRBJ1-2	15	CAWSVRDRTRAGYTF	TGTGCCTGGAGTGTCCGCGACAGGACGCGAGCGGGCTACACCTTC
TRBV7-9	-	-	TRBJ2-7	13	CASSPPIVYEQYF	TGTGCCAGCAGCCCCCCGATCGTTTACGAGCAGTACTTC
TRBV6-1	-	many	TRBJ1-3	14	CASMETFSGNTIYF	TGTGCCAGCATGGAGACTTTCTCTGGAAACACCATATATTTT
TRBV6-1	-	many	TRBJ2-5	13	CASGFWVQETQYF	TGTGCCAGCGGGTTTTGGGTCCAAGAGACCCAGTACTTC
TRBV27	-	-	TRBJ2-2	13	CASSLLNTGELFF	TGTGCCAGCAGTTTATTAAACACCGGGGAGCTGTTTTTT